The rows below give T cell receptor beta chains drawn from one sample of a study of control samples from healthy donors and cancer patients. Sequencing used immunoSEQ multiplex PCR; TCRdb keeps in-frame clones, though not all of them. The repertoire holds around 99,000 clones, with around 89% as singletons. Material: blood. The receptors come from a woman between 45 and 60 years old in good health. The CDR3 runs from the conserved cysteine through the conserved F or W. D genes are given only for firm matches. Only part of the rows carry a size: once, few, many, or a class if the clone is expanded.

size | J | V | D | CDR3 | DNA
NA | TRBJ1-2 | TRBV29-1 | TRBD1 | CSVSRQGAFYGYTF | TGCAGCGTTAGTCGACAGGGGGCTTTCTATGGCTACACCTTC
NA | TRBJ2-3 | TRBV6-2/TRBV6-3 | TRBD2 | CASSPSWAGGAQYF | TGTGCCAGCAGTCCCTCGTGGGCGGGAGGGGCGCAGTATTTT
NA | TRBJ1-1 | TRBV6-6 | NA | CASNEGGGGAFF | TGTGCCAGCAACGAGGGGGGCGGAGGAGCTTTCTTT
NA | TRBJ1-3 | TRBV19 | NA | CASSTGSGGGNTIYF | TGTGCCAGTAGTACCGGGTCGGGCGGTGGAAACACCATATATTTT
NA | TRBJ2-7 | TRBV1 | NA | CTSSQGGRGSRRIYEQYF | TGCACCAGCAGCCAAGGGGGGCGGGGCAGCCGTAGGATCTACGAGCAGTACTTC
NA | TRBJ1-1 | TRBV3-1/TRBV3-2 | NA | CASSQDPAVNTEAFF | TGTGCCAGCAGCCAAGATCCCGCAGTGAACACTGAAGCTTTCTTT
NA | TRBJ2-1 | TRBV6-2/TRBV6-3 | TRBD1 | CASSRTGGGYNEQFF | TGTGCCAGCAGCCGGACAGGGGGCGGGTACAATGAGCAGTTCTTC
NA | TRBJ1-5 | TRBV24-1 | NA | CATSDNGQPNQPQHF | TGTGCCACCAGTGATAATGGACAGCCAAATCAGCCCCAGCATTTT
NA | TRBJ2-1 | TRBV20-1 | NA | CSASNSPTENYNEQFF | TGCAGTGCTAGTAACTCCCCGACTGAAAACTACAATGAGCAGTTCTTC
NA | TRBJ1-3 | TRBV19 | NA | CASSQEVVVNSGNTIYF | TGTGCCAGTAGCCAGGAGGTCGTGGTCAACTCTGGAAACACCATATATTTT
NA | TRBJ2-1 | TRBV19 | TRBD1 | CASTPFDREYGNEQFF | TGTGCCAGTACCCCATTCGACAGGGAGTATGGCAATGAGCAGTTCTTC
NA | TRBJ1-4 | TRBV9 | NA | CASSPLPPTGNEKLFF | TGTGCCAGCAGCCCACTCCCCCCCACAGGGAATGAAAAACTGTTTTTT
NA | TRBJ1-4 | TRBV15 | NA | CATSTQPHGANEKLFF | TGTGCCACCAGCACCCAACCCCACGGAGCTAATGAAAAACTGTTTTTT
NA | TRBJ2-7 | TRBV3-1/TRBV3-2 | TRBD1 | CASSSGQGLPYEQYF | TGTGCCAGCAGCTCAGGACAGGGGCTCCCCTACGAGCAGTACTTC
NA | TRBJ2-5 | TRBV30 | NA | CAWSVPFQTQYF | TGTGCCTGGAGTGTACCCTTCCAGACCCAGTACTTC
NA | TRBJ2-7 | TRBV11-2 | TRBD1 | CASSLGTGGWYEQYF | TGTGCCAGCAGCTTAGGGACAGGGGGCTGGTACGAGCAGTACTTC
once | TRBJ2-1 | TRBV18 | NA | CASSPGVDEQFF | TGTGCCAGCTCACCAGGGGTCGATGAGCAGTTCTTC
NA | TRBJ2-1 | TRBV19 | NA | CASSPWTGRGVNEQFF | TGTGCCAGTAGTCCCTGGACAGGCCGGGGGGTCAATGAGCAGTTCTTC
NA | TRBJ2-7 | TRBV11-3 | NA | CASSLYSEDHEQYF | TGTGCCAGCAGCTTATACTCGGAGGATCACGAGCAGTACTTC
NA | TRBJ1-1 | TRBV6-2/TRBV6-3 | NA | CASSNRQLEAFF | TGTGCCAGCAGTAATCGACAGCTTGAAGCTTTCTTT
once | TRBJ2-6 | TRBV5-1 | TRBD1 | CASSLEVRGYSGANVLTF | TGCGCCAGCAGCTTGGAGGTCAGGGGGTACTCTGGGGCCAACGTCCTGACTTTC
NA | TRBJ2-3 | TRBV5-4 | TRBD2 | CASSTTSGVTDTQYF | TGTGCCAGCAGTACGACTAGCGGGGTAACAGATACGCAGTATTTT
NA | TRBJ2-3 | TRBV7-6 | NA | CASSLEAGLNADTQYF | TGTGCCAGCAGCTTAGAAGCAGGCCTGAACGCAGATACGCAGTATTTT
few | TRBJ1-2 | TRBV30 | TRBD1 | CAWGRTGIYGYTF | TGTGCCTGGGGCAGGACAGGTATCTATGGCTACACCTTC
NA | TRBJ2-5 | TRBV6-5 | NA | CASRPRGETQYF | TGTGCCAGCAGGCCCCGAGGAGAGACCCAGTACTTC
NA | TRBJ2-3 | TRBV7-3 | TRBD2 | CASSPSAVAGAVDTQYF | TGTGCCAGCAGCCCCTCCGCGGTAGCGGGAGCGGTAGATACGCAGTATTTT
NA | TRBJ2-7 | TRBV6-5 | NA | CASSYGQGGVYEQYF | TGTGCCAGCAGTTACGGGCAGGGCGGAGTCTACGAGCAGTACTTC
NA | TRBJ2-5 | TRBV5-5 | NA | CASSLSKQGETQYF | TGTGCCAGCAGCTTGTCCAAACAGGGAGAGACCCAGTACTTC
NA | TRBJ1-1 | TRBV28 | NA | CATVLNTEAFF | TGTGCCACCGTACTGAACACTGAAGCTTTCTTT
NA | TRBJ2-1 | TRBV27 | NA | CASSLNRNEQFF | TGTGCCAGCAGTTTAAACCGGAATGAGCAGTTCTTC
NA | TRBJ1-5 | TRBV5-3 | NA | CARSGVGAGWGNQPQHF | TGTGCCAGAAGCGGTGTCGGGGCAGGTTGGGGCAATCAGCCCCAGCATTTT
NA | TRBJ2-2 | TRBV6-6 | TRBD2 | CASGRSSGTTGELFF | TGTGCCAGCGGTCGATCTAGCGGGACCACCGGGGAGCTGTTTTTT
NA | TRBJ1-5 | TRBV7-9 | NA | CASSLPTVNQPQHF | TGTGCCAGCAGCTTACCGACAGTCAATCAGCCCCAGCATTTT
NA | TRBJ2-3 | TRBV9 | NA | CASSPGTDTQYF | TGTGCCAGCAGCCCAGGCACAGATACGCAGTATTTT
NA | TRBJ2-5 | TRBV11-2 | NA | CASSLHHTQETQYF | TGTGCCAGCAGCTTGCATCACACACAAGAGACCCAGTACTTC
NA | TRBJ1-4 | TRBV6-5 | TRBD1 | CASSRDRVEKLFF | TGTGCCAGCAGCCGCGACAGGGTTGAAAAACTGTTTTTT
NA | TRBJ2-3 | TRBV27 | TRBD2 | CASSLGLADTDTQYF | TGTGCCAGCAGTTTGGGACTAGCGGACACAGATACGCAGTATTTT
NA | TRBJ1-5 | TRBV7-9 | TRBD1 | CASSRTAGGQGGQPQHF | TGTGCCAGCAGCCGTACGGCGGGGGGACAGGGAGGGCAGCCCCAGCATTTT
NA | TRBJ2-7 | TRBV5-6 | NA | CASSLGRAYEQYF | TGTGCCAGCAGCTTGGGCAGAGCCTACGAGCAGTACTTC
NA | TRBJ1-5 | TRBV30 | NA | CAWSSQTNQPQHF | TGTGCCTGGAGTTCACAGACCAATCAGCCCCAGCATTTT
NA | TRBJ2-1 | TRBV11-2 | TRBD2 | CASSPLAGVLNEQFF | TGTGCCAGCAGCCCGTTAGCGGGAGTGCTCAATGAGCAGTTCTTC
NA | TRBJ1-1 | TRBV2 | NA | CASRASGGTEAFF | TGTGCCAGCAGGGCCTCAGGCGGCACTGAAGCTTTCTTT
NA | TRBJ2-3 | TRBV7-9 | NA | CASFARASTDTQYF | TGTGCCAGCTTTGCGCGGGCTAGCACAGATACGCAGTATTTT
once | TRBJ1-3 | TRBV19 | NA | CASSIQGSRRNTIYF | TGTGCCAGTAGTATACAGGGTTCGCGGAGAAACACCATATATTTT